The sequence of this T cell receptor (beta chain) was determined in a study of OX40 agonist ivuxolimab in advanced cancers. Looking at the study overall: The costimulatory receptor OX40 (CD134) was targeted by ivuxolimab, a fully human IgG2 agonistic monoclonal antibody. Intravenous ivuxolimab was administered to patients every 2 weeks at six dose levels: 0.01, 0.1, 0.3, 1.5, 3 and 10 mg/kg. Of the roughly 52 dose-escalation patients, hepatocellular carcinoma was present in about 20, melanoma in about 15, renal cell carcinoma in 9 and head and neck cancer in 9. The dose-escalation cohort was roughly 83% male with a mean age of about 60 years, ranging from 23 to 79. Patients were allowed to have had prior anti-PD-1, anti-PD-L1 or anti-CTLA-4 therapy, and around 41% of the dose-escalation patients had previously received checkpoint inhibitors. Three dose-escalation patients achieved partial responses, one with hepatocellular carcinoma and two with cutaneous melanoma. Peripheral TCRbeta sequencing aimed to test whether ivuxolimab altered TCR sequence diversity and caused clonal T-cell expansion. The paper describes the monotherapy dose-escalation part (N ≈ 50 patients) of the phase I trial of ivuxolimab.

Results the study describes overall, beyond this receptor: Low levels of normalized T-cell clonal expansion were also seen in some patients who did not respond. Partial responders in the 0.1-3.0 mg/kg groups had among the lowest normalized peripheral clonal expansion, especially among CD8+ T cells. After ivuxolimab, CD8+ T cells had more expanded clones than CD4+ T cells on average. Clonal expansion of both CD4+ and CD8+ blood T cells was observed from baseline to week 6 at doses 0.1 to 3.0 mg/kg. Antigen specificity was not determined for the clonally expanded peripheral T cells.

A distance of 9 bases separates the germline ends of V and J, which lose 2 bases and 4 bases respectively. The CDR3 has 15 amino acids, counting the end cysteine and phenylalanine. Here the CDR3 DNA is all that survives: 45 bases in frame from base 1. Based on the germline V gene, the CDR1 and CDR2 sequences are MNHNS and SASEGT. As to this clone: The target of this receptor is not known. Base qualities are not recorded, but no much larger clone differs from it by a single base.

Patients with a history of autoimmune disease or receiving systemic immunosuppression were excluded from the trial. Peripheral blood for TCR sequencing was collected from all dose cohorts at baseline, on cycle 4 day 1, and on cycle 7 day 1. The samples were drawn from a first-in-human, open-label, multicenter phase I dose-escalation trial of ivuxolimab. The trial enrolled adults with locally advanced or metastatic head and neck squamous cell, hepatocellular, melanoma or renal cell carcinoma. Before TCR sequencing, CD4+ T cells and CD8+ T cells were sorted from peripheral blood as separate populations. Genomic DNA was isolated from the sorted cells so that the TCRbeta CDR3 region could be sequenced. The immunoSEQ Assay was used to sequence the TCRbeta CDR3 regions. TCRdb limited this immuneACCESS table to in-frame rearrangements with V and J called. A share of clones is missing; checked studies link under half to unresolved V genes, and the rest is unexplained. Within this sample are 75,000 to 95,000 clones, with 89% of them counted one time only. Of the sample, more than 8.5% falls within the top ten clones.

This clonotype was obtained from an adult with an advanced solid tumor such as melanoma, head and neck, liver or kidney cancer. The specimen was CD4+ or CD8+ T cells sorted from blood, collected in a trial of the OX40 agonist ivuxolimab. The rearranged segments are TRBV6-1 and TRBJ1-6; TRBD1 is a weak D gene call, 5 bases matching. The DNA sequence reads TGTGCCAGCAGTGAAAAAGGGGTTTATAATTCACCCCTCCACTTT. It codes for CASSEKGVYNSPLHF.